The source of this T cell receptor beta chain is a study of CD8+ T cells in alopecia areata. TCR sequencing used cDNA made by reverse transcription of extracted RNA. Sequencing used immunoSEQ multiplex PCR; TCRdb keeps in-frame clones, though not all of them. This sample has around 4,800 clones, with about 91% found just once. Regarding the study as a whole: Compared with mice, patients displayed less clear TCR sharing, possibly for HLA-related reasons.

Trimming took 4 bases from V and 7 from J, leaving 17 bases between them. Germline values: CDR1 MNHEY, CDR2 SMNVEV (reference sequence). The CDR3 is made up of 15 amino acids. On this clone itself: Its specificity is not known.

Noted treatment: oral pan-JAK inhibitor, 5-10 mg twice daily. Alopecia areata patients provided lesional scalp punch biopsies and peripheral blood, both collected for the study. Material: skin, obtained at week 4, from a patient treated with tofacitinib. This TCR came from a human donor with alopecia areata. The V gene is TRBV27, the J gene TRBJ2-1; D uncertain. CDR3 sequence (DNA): TGTGCCAGCAGTTCGACATTCTTACAGCAAAATGAGCAGTTCTTC. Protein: CASSSTFLQQNEQFF.